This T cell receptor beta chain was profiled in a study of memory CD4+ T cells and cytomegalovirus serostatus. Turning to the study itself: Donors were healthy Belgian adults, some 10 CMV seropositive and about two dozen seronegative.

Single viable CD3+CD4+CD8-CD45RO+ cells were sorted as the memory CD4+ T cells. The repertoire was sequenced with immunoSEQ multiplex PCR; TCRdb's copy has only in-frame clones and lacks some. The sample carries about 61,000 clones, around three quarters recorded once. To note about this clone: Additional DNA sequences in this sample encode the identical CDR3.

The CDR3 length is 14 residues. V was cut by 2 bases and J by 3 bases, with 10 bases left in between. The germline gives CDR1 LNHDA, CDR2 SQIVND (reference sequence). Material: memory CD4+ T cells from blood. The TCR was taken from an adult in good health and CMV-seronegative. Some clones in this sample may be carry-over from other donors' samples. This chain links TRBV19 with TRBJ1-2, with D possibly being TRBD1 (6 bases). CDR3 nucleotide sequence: TGTGCCAGTAGTATATCGGACAGATACTATGGCTACACCTTC. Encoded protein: CASSISDRYYGYTF. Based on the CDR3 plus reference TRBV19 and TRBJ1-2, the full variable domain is DGGITQSPKYLFRKEGQNVTLSCEQNLNHDAMYWYRQDPGQGLRLIYYSQIVNDFQKGDIAEGYSVSREKKESFPLTVTSAQKNPTAFYLCASSISDRYYGYTFGSGTRLTVV.